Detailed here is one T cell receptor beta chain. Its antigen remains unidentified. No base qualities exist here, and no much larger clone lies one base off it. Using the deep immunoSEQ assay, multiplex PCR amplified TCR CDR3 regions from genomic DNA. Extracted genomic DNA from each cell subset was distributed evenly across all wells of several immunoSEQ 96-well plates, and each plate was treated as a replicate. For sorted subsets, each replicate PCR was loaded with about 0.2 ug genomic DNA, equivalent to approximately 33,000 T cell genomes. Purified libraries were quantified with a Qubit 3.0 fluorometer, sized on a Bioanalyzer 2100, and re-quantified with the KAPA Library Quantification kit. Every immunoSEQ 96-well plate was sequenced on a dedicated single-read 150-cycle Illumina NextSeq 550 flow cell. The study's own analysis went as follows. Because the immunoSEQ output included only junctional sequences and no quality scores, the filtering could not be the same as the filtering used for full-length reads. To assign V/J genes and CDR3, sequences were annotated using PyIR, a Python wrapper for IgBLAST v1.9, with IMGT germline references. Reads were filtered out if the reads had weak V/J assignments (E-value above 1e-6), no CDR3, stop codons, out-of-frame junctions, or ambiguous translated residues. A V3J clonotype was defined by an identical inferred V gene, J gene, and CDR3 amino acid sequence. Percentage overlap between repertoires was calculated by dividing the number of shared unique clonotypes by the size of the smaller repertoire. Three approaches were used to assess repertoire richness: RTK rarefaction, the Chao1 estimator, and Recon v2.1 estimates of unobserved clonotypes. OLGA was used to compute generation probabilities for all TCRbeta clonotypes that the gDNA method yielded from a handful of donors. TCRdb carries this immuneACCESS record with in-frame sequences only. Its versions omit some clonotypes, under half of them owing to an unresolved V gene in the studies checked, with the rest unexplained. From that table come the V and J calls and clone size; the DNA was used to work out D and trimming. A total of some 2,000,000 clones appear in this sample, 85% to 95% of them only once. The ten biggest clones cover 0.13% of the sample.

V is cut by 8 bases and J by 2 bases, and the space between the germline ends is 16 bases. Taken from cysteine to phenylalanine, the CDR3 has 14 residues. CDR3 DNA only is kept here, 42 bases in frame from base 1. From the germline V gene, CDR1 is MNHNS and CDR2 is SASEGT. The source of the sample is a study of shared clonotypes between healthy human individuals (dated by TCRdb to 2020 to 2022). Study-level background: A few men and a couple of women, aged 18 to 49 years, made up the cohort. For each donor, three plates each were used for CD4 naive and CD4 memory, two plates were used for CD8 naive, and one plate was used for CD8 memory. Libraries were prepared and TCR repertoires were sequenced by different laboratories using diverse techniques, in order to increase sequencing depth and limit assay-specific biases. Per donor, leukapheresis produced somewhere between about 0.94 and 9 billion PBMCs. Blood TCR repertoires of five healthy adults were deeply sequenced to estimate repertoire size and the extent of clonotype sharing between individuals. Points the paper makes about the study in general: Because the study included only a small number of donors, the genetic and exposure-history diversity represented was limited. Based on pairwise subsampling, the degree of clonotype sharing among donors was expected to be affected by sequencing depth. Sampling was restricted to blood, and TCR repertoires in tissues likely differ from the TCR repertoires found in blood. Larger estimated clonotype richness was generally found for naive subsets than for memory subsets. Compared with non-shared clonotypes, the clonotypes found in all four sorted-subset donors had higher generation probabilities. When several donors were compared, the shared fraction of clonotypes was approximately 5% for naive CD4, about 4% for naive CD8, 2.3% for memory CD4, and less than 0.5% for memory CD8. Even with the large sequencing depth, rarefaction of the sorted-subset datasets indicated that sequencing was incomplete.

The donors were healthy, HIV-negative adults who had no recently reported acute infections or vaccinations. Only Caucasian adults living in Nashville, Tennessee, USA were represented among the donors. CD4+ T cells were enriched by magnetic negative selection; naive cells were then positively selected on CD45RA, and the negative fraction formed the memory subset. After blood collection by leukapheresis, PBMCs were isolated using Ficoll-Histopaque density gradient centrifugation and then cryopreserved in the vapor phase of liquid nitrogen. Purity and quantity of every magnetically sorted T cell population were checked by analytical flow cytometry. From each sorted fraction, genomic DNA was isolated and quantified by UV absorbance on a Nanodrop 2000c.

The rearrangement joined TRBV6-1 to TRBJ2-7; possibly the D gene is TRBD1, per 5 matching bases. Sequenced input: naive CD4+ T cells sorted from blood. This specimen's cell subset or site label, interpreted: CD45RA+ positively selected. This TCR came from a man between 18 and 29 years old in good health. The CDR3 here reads CASPPNRPTYEQYF. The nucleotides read TGTGCCAGCCCCCCCAACAGGCCGACCTACGAGCAGTACTTC.